This TCR beta chain was documented in a study of cytomegalovirus exposure and HLA in healthy donors. The study's findings and limits: For most TCR beta V segments, an earlier analysis put the productive rate at about 90% or about 30% of the time.

PCR was performed using 60 Vbeta and 13 Jbeta primers. The method was immunoSEQ multiplex PCR; TCRdb's version includes in-frame clones alone and lacks a portion of them. This sample has fewer than 130,000 clones, with 70% found just once. In regard to this clone: The antigen remains undetermined.

CDR3 length equals 12 residues. Germline V gene lookup returns CDR1 MDHEN and CDR2 SYDVKM. Between the trimmed V and J ends, which lost 3 bases and 9 bases, there was a span of 9 bases. This rearrangement joins TRBV28 to TRBJ1-5, with a tentative D call TRBD1 (5 bases). What was sequenced was PBMCs. The receptor comes from a middle-aged man in good health and CMV-seropositive. The CDR3 nucleotides are TGTGCCAGCAGTTTCGGCGGGGGGCCCCAGCATTTT. Protein: CASSFGGGPQHF.